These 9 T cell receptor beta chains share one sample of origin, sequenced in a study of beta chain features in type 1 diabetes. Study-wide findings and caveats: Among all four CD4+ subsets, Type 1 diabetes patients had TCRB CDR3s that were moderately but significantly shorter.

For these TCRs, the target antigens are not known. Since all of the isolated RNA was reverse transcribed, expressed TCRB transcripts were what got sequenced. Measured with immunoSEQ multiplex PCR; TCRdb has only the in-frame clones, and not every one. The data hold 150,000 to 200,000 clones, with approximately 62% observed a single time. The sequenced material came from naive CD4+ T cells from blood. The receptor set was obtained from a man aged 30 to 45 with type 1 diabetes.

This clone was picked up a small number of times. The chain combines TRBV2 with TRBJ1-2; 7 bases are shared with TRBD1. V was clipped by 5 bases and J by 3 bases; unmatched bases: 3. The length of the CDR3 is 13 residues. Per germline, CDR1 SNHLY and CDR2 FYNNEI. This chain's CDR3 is CASSLGQYYGYTF. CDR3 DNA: TGTGCCAGCAGTTTGGGACAGTACTATGGCTACACCTTC.

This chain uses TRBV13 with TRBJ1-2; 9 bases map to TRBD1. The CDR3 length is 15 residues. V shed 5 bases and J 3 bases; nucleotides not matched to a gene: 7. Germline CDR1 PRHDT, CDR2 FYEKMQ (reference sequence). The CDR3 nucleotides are TGTGCCAGCAGCGAGTCCGGGACAGGGCACTATGGCTACACCTTC. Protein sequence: CASSESGTGHYGYTF.

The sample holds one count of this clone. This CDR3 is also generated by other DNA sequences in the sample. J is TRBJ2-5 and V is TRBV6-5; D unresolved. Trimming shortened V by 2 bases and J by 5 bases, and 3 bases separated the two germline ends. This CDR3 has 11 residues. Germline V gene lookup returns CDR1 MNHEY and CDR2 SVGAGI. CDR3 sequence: CASSYGETQYF. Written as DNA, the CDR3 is TGTGCCAGCAGTTACGGCGAGACCCAGTACTTC.

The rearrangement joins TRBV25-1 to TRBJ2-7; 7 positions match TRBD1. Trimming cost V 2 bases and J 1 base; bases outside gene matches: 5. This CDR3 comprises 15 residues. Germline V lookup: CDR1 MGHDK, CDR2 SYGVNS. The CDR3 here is CASSEAGTASYEQYF. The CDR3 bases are TGTGCCAGCAGTGAAGCCGGGACAGCGTCCTACGAGCAGTACTTC.

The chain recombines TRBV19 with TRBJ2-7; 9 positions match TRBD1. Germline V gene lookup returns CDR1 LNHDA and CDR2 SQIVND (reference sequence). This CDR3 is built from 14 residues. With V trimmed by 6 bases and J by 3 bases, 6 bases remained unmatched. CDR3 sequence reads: CASREQGANYEQYF. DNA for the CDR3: TGTGCCAGTAGAGAACAGGGGGCAAACTACGAGCAGTACTTC.

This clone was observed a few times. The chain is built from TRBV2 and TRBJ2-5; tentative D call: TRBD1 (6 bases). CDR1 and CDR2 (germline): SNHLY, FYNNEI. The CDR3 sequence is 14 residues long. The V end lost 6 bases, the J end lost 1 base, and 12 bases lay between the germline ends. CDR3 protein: CASRATGFQETQYF. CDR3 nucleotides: TGTGCCAGCAGGGCGACAGGATTCCAAGAGACCCAGTACTTC.

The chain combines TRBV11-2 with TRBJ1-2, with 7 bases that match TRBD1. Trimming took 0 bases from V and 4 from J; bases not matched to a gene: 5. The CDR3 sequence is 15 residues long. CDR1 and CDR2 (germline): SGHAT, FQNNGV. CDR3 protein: CASSLDGHRGYGYTF. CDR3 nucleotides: TGTGCCAGCAGCTTAGATGGTCACAGGGGCTATGGCTACACCTTC.

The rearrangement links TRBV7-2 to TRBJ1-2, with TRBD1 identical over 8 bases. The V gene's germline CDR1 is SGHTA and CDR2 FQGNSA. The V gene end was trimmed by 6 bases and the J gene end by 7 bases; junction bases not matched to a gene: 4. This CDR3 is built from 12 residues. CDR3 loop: CASSSDRGGYTF. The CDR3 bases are TGTGCCAGCAGTTCTGACAGGGGTGGCTACACCTTC.

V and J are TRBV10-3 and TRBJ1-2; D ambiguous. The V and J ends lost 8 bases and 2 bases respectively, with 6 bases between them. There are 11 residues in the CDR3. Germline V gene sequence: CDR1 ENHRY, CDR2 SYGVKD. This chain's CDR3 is CAIGGNYGYTF. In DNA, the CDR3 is TGTGCCATCGGAGGGAACTATGGCTACACCTTC.